These T cell receptor beta chains were read from a single sample in a study of blood T cell repertoires in COVID-19. Libraries were prepared by immunoSEQ multiplex PCR; TCRdb keeps only in-frame clonotypes and omits some of them. The sample holds more than 200,000 clones, around four fifths seen once. Source material: peripheral blood. Every receptor here comes from a man between 35 and 55 years old with acute or convalescent COVID-19. CDR3s include the opening cysteine and the closing phenylalanine or tryptophan. The D gene is left open where the match is weak. Size is omitted from some rows. Given values are once, few, many or a class for expanded clones.

CDR3 protein,CDR3 DNA,D gene,V gene,J gene,clone size
CASSLGTGFYGNTIYF,TGTGCCAGCAGCTTGGGGACAGGGTTTTATGGAAACACCATATATTTT,TRBD1,TRBV5-6,TRBJ1-3,NA
CASLRGTGNTIYF,TGTGCCAGTCTCAGGGGGACTGGAAACACCATATATTTT,TRBD1,TRBV12-3/TRBV12-4,TRBJ1-3,NA
CASSLGLAGGLRVTQYF,TGCGCCAGCAGCTTAGGACTAGCGGGAGGGCTTCGGGTGACCCAGTACTTC,TRBD2,TRBV5-1,TRBJ2-5,NA
CASSFSRYTDTQYF,TGCGCCAGCAGCTTCTCCAGGTACACAGATACGCAGTATTTT,NA,TRBV5-1,TRBJ2-3,NA
CASSLTPDTQYF,TGTGCCAGCAGCTTAACTCCAGATACGCAGTATTTT,NA,TRBV11-3,TRBJ2-3,NA
CASSVEGAGEKLFF,TGTGCCAGCAGTGTGGAGGGGGCGGGGGAAAAACTGTTTTTT,TRBD1,TRBV25-1,TRBJ1-4,NA
CASSIESAGANTGELFF,TGTGCCAGTAGTATAGAATCGGCGGGGGCGAACACCGGGGAGCTGTTTTTT,TRBD2,TRBV19,TRBJ2-2,NA
CASSRTSQRKTNYGYTF,TGTGCCAGTAGTAGAACATCACAGAGAAAGACTAACTATGGCTACACCTTC,NA,TRBV19,TRBJ1-2,NA
CASSLPSGSSDEQFF,TGTGCCAGCAGTTTACCTAGCGGGAGTTCGGATGAGCAGTTCTTC,TRBD2,TRBV28,TRBJ2-1,NA
CASSQVSGFDEQFF,TGTGCCAGCAGCCAGGTTAGCGGGTTTGATGAGCAGTTCTTC,TRBD2,TRBV3-1/TRBV3-2,TRBJ2-1,once
CASSPWGATNEKLFF,TGCGCCAGCAGCCCTTGGGGGGCAACTAATGAAAAACTGTTTTTT,NA,TRBV5-1,TRBJ1-4,NA
CASSGERGTQPQHF,TGTGCCAGCAGCGGGGAGAGGGGGACTCAGCCCCAGCATTTT,NA,TRBV2,TRBJ1-5,NA
CASSPGGNEQFF,TGTGCCAGTAGTCCAGGGGGCAATGAGCAGTTCTTC,TRBD1,TRBV19,TRBJ2-1,NA
CAWSLVSGNTIYF,TGTGCCTGGAGTTTAGTCTCTGGAAACACCATATATTTT,NA,TRBV30,TRBJ1-3,NA
CASSFRDNSMSYTF,TGCGCCAGCAGCTTCCGGGACAACTCTATGAGCTACACCTTC,NA,TRBV5-1,TRBJ1-2,NA
CSASSARQGSYEQYF,TGCAGTGCTAGTTCCGCGAGGCAGGGGTCCTACGAGCAGTACTTC,NA,TRBV20-1,TRBJ2-7,NA
CASSLAVDRDPYEQYF,TGTGCCAGCAGCTTGGCCGTGGACAGGGATCCCTACGAGCAGTACTTC,TRBD1,TRBV5-8,TRBJ2-7,NA
CAISDGYQGPDTQYF,TGTGCCATCAGTGATGGCTACCAGGGGCCAGATACGCAGTATTTT,NA,TRBV10-3,TRBJ2-3,NA
CASSSIGQGYGYTF,TGTGCCAGCAGTTCCATAGGACAGGGCTATGGCTACACCTTC,TRBD1,TRBV6-6,TRBJ1-2,few
CASSQDRGRGRLEQYF,TGCGCCAGCAGCCAAGATCGGGGCAGGGGCAGGCTCGAGCAGTACTTC,NA,TRBV4-1,TRBJ2-7,few
CASSKAREQYSRYNSPLHF,TGTGCCAGCAGCAAAGCCAGGGAACAGTATAGCCGCTATAATTCACCCCTCCACTTT,NA,TRBV21-1,TRBJ1-6,NA
CASSQERATGRFLDTQYF,TGTGCCAGCAGCCAAGAGCGGGCGACAGGGCGTTTTTTAGATACGCAGTATTTT,TRBD1,TRBV14,TRBJ2-3,once
CASNSQGALGPQHF,TGTGCCAGTAACTCACAGGGGGCGCTTGGGCCCCAGCATTTT,TRBD1,TRBV19,TRBJ1-5,NA
CASSVLQRGSNEQFF,TGTGCCAGCAGCGTACTTCAACGAGGATCCAATGAGCAGTTCTTC,NA,TRBV9,TRBJ2-1,NA
CASSPRGREDREKLFF,TGTGCCAGTAGTCCCCGGGGGAGGGAGGATCGAGAAAAACTGTTTTTT,NA,TRBV19,TRBJ1-4,NA
CASSPRTGSSTGELFF,TGTGCCAGCTCACCACGGACAGGGTCGAGCACCGGGGAGCTGTTTTTT,TRBD1,TRBV18,TRBJ2-2,NA
CASSLGSGELFF,TGTGCCAGCAGCTTAGGCAGCGGGGAGCTGTTTTTT,NA,TRBV7-7,TRBJ2-2,few
CAISPLSYEQYF,TGTGCCATCAGTCCCCTAAGCTACGAGCAGTACTTC,NA,TRBV10-3,TRBJ2-7,few
CATSRDKAGTYGYTF,TGTGCCACCAGCAGAGACAAAGCAGGAACCTATGGCTACACCTTC,NA,TRBV15,TRBJ1-2,NA
CASNIKGRTNEKLFF,TGTGCCAGCAATATTAAGGGGAGGACTAATGAAAAACTGTTTTTT,NA,TRBV5-6,TRBJ1-4,NA
CASSEGGGRVPGELFF,TGTGCCAGCAGTGAAGGAGGCGGGAGAGTACCCGGGGAGCTGTTTTTT,TRBD2,TRBV25-1,TRBJ2-2,NA
CASSLASGGMWDYGYTF,TGTGCCAGCAGTTTGGCGTCCGGGGGGATGTGGGACTATGGCTACACCTTC,NA,TRBV27,TRBJ1-2,NA
CASSPIRSRGPTDTQYF,TGTGCCAGCAGCCCAATAAGATCCAGGGGGCCCACAGATACGCAGTATTTT,TRBD1,TRBV7-2,TRBJ2-3,few
CASSPRQGITEAFF,TGTGCCAGCAGTCCACGACAGGGGATCACTGAAGCTTTCTTT,TRBD1,TRBV27,TRBJ1-1,NA
CASSPRLAGAKNIQYF,TGTGCCAGCAGCCCCAGACTAGCGGGAGCCAAAAACATTCAGTACTTC,TRBD2,TRBV7-9,TRBJ2-4,NA
CATSRGGPPSRYGYTF,TGTGCCACCAGCAGAGGGGGCCCACCCTCGCGCTATGGCTACACCTTC,NA,TRBV15,TRBJ1-2,NA
CASRSRQGVQAFF,TGCGCCAGCAGGTCAAGACAGGGCGTACAAGCTTTCTTT,TRBD1,TRBV5-1,TRBJ1-1,NA
CASSHHRGRNTEAFF,TGTGCCAGCAGTCATCACAGGGGCCGGAACACTGAAGCTTTCTTT,TRBD1,TRBV6-6,TRBJ1-1,NA
CASSEAQADEQYF,TGTGCCAGCAGTGAAGCACAGGCCGACGAGCAGTACTTC,NA,TRBV6-1,TRBJ2-7,NA
CASSLAQSSYNEQFF,TGCGCCAGCAGCTTAGCGCAAAGCTCCTACAATGAGCAGTTCTTC,NA,TRBV5-1,TRBJ2-1,NA
CASSILPAYEQYF,TGTGCCAGCAGCATTCTTCCGGCCTACGAGCAGTACTTC,NA,TRBV11-2,TRBJ2-7,NA
CASSTLRGPVFANYGYTF,TGTGCCAGCAGCACCCTCAGGGGGCCGGTTTTCGCTAACTATGGCTACACCTTC,TRBD1,TRBV5-8,TRBJ1-2,NA
CASTHRGSRNSPLHF,TGTGCCAGCACTCACAGGGGGTCCAGGAATTCACCCCTCCACTTT,TRBD1,TRBV6-5,TRBJ1-6,NA
CASSLGGTSTDTQYF,TGTGCCAGCTCACTCGGCGGGACTAGCACAGATACGCAGTATTTT,NA,TRBV18,TRBJ2-3,NA
CASSPFMQAYSNTGELFF,TGTGCCAGCAGCCCCTTTATGCAGGCTTACTCGAACACCGGGGAGCTGTTTTTT,NA,TRBV4-2,TRBJ2-2,once
CASRTGHGRNTQYF,TGTGCCAGCAGGACGGGACACGGCAGGAATACGCAGTATTTT,NA,TRBV6-5,TRBJ2-3,NA
CASSLGQMYGYTF,TGCGCCAGCAGCTTGGGACAGATGTATGGCTACACCTTC,NA,TRBV5-1,TRBJ1-2,NA
CASSLPGGLGTEAFF,TGTGCCAGCAGTTTACCGGGGGGGCTAGGGACTGAAGCTTTCTTT,NA,TRBV27,TRBJ1-1,NA
CASMMASGRVEQFF,TGTGCCAGCATGATGGCTAGCGGGAGAGTTGAGCAGTTCTTC,TRBD2,TRBV2,TRBJ2-1,NA
CASSEAQGTSFYEQFF,TGTGCCAGCAGTGAAGCGCAAGGGACTAGTTTCTATGAGCAGTTCTTC,TRBD2,TRBV2,TRBJ2-1,once
CASSLEQGWDHTGELFF,TGTGCCAGCAGCTTAGAACAGGGGTGGGACCACACCGGGGAGCTGTTTTTT,TRBD1,TRBV7-9,TRBJ2-2,few
CASTGQRGEKLFF,TGTGCCAGCACGGGACAAAGGGGTGAAAAACTGTTTTTT,NA,TRBV2,TRBJ1-4,NA
CASSYIGTSGRTDTQYF,TGTGCCAGCAGTTACATTGGGACTAGCGGGAGAACAGATACGCAGTATTTT,TRBD2,TRBV6-2/TRBV6-3,TRBJ2-3,few
CASSFSGTLPDTQYF,TGTGCCAGCAGCTTTAGCGGGACATTACCAGATACGCAGTATTTT,TRBD2,TRBV11-3,TRBJ2-3,NA
CASSLSSSGTDTQYF,TGTGCCAGCAGTTTATCGTCTAGCGGCACAGATACGCAGTATTTT,NA,TRBV27,TRBJ2-3,few